These T cell receptor beta chains were read from a single sample in a study of T cells expressing NK-cell markers. TCRdb reanalyzed the 5' RACE reads and collapses them to one entry per CDR3 protein, without DNA. Its listing shows about 460,000 distinct CDR3 sequences. Sequenced: blood T cells: a sorted CD56 or NKG2C T cell subset, CD4+ or CD8+ T cells, or bulk PBMC T cells (not recorded which). These receptors all come from a woman aged 45-60 years in good health. CDR3s include the opening cysteine and the closing phenylalanine or tryptophan.

J: TRBJ2-5; length: 15; V: TRBV5-1; CDR3: CASSLSGHFQETQYF
J: TRBJ2-3; length: 15; V: TRBV3-1; CDR3: CASSRQLSGRATQYF
J: TRBJ2-3; length: 14; V: TRBV5-1; CDR3: CASSTGQGIVTQYF
J: TRBJ1-2; length: 14; V: TRBV5-6; CDR3: CASSLPGGPYGYTF
J: TRBJ1-1; length: 15; V: TRBV24-1; CDR3: CATSGAPGGNTEAFF
J: TRBJ2-3; length: 15; V: TRBV12-3/TRBV12-4; CDR3: CASSFQGGLTDTQYF
J: TRBJ1-4; length: 15; V: TRBV5-1; CDR3: CASSPGQGGNEKLFF
J: TRBJ1-2; length: 14; V: TRBV6-1; CDR3: CASSPRDRGQGYTF
J: TRBJ2-7; length: 13; V: TRBV21-1; CDR3: CASRWDKHYEQYF
J: TRBJ2-1; length: 16; V: TRBV7-9; CDR3: CASSPGAGGKNNEQFF
J: TRBJ2-3; length: 18; V: TRBV27; CDR3: CASSPISGPRRDTDTQYF
J: TRBJ2-3; length: 14; V: TRBV7-9; CDR3: CASSFETRTDTQYF
J: TRBJ2-7; length: 14; V: TRBV4-1; CDR3: CASSQVASDYEQYF
J: TRBJ2-2; length: 14; V: TRBV14; CDR3: CASTPLRNTGELFF
J: TRBJ2-1; length: 12; V: TRBV5-5; CDR3: CASTFSGNEQFF